The 19 T cell receptor beta chains below all came from one sample that was sequenced in a study of T-cell reconstitution after alpha-beta-depleted transplantation in children. Unique molecular identifiers were used in preparing the TCRbeta library. A single record per CDR3 protein comes from TCRdb applying MiXCR to the PCR reads. The repertoire holds roughly 100,000 distinct CDR3 sequences, about 6.8% seen once, with over 15% in the top ten. This specimen was PBMCs, taken before TCRalphabeta/CD19-depleted stem cell transplant. These receptors were obtained from a boy aged 2 to 10 with acute lymphoblastic leukemia, due to receive a stem cell transplant.

This clonotype has only a few counts. This sequence joins TRBV4-1 and TRBJ2-5; 14 bases are a match to TRBD2. This CDR3 comprises 18 residues. Unmatched junction bases numbered 12, after V lost 5 bases and J lost 4 bases. In germline, CDR1 is MGHRA, CDR2 YSYEKL. The CDR3 loop reads CASSYRLAGGPEGETQYF. The CDR3 DNA is TGCGCCAGCAGCTACCGACTAGCGGGGGGGCCGGAGGGAGAGACCCAGTACTTC.

The chain carries TRBV3-1 and TRBJ2-7, with D uncertain. Trimming removed 0 bases from V and 12 bases from J, with 12 bases in between. The CDR3 length is 12 residues. CDR1 and CDR2 from the germline V gene are LGHDT and YNNKEL (reference sequence). For the CDR3, the DNA is TGTGCCAGCAGCCAAGAAGAAACACGAGCGTACTTC. Its translation is CASSQEETRAYF.

This clonotype has at least ten counts. The genes are TRBV6-1 and TRBJ2-1; TRBD1 or TRBD2 may be the D gene (5 bases each). V lost 10 bases to trimming and J lost 7 bases, with 20 bases between them. Germline V gene lookup returns CDR1 MNHNS and CDR2 SASEGT. CDR3 length: 14 residues. CDR3 amino acids: CAILLLGEENEQFF. The CDR3 DNA follows: TGTGCCATCTTACTTTTGGGGGAAGAGAATGAGCAGTTCTTC.

This clonotype showed up just a few times. The chain joins TRBV4-1 to TRBJ2-7, with D possibly being TRBD1 (5 bases). Deletions cut 4 bases from V and 0 bases from J, with 10 bases between. Germline V gene sequence: CDR1 MGHRA, CDR2 YSYEKL. The CDR3 sequence is 14 residues long. DNA of the CDR3: TGCGCCAGCAGCCCCCAGGGCCTCTCCTACGAGCAGTACTTC. Translation gives CASSPQGLSYEQYF.

This clonotype was counted ten times or more. This chain uses TRBV4-1 with TRBJ2-6; D remains unclear. The CDR3 contains 15 residues. V gave up 3 bases and J gave up 0 bases, with 6 bases separating them. Germline lookup yields CDR1 MGHRA and CDR2 YSYEKL. The CDR3 DNA follows: TGCGCCAGCAGCCAGTTGGGCTCTGGGGCCAACGTCCTGACTTTC. Residues: CASSQLGSGANVLTF.

The CDR3: CASMRPGSSGYGYTF. CDR3 nucleotide sequence: TGTGCCAGCATGAGGCCGGGGTCGAGCGGCTATGGCTACACCTTC. V usage is TRBV2 and J usage is TRBJ1-2; D remains ambiguous. Trimming shortened V by 7 bases and J by 4 bases, and 19 bases separated the two germline ends. The germline gives CDR1 SNHLY, CDR2 FYNNEI. There are 15 residues in the CDR3.

This clonotype has a count of ten or more. J is TRBJ1-1 and V is TRBV7-2, with D possibly matching TRBD1 (5 bases). Trimming took 0 bases from V and 1 from J, leaving 12 bases between them. The CDR3 loop spans 16 amino acids. The V gene's germline CDR1 is SGHTA and CDR2 FQGNSA. The chain's CDR3 is CASSLAPPTGNTEAFF. The CDR3 DNA follows: TGTGCCAGCAGCTTAGCCCCCCCTACAGGGAACACTGAAGCTTTCTTT. The full variable domain, with the rest looked up from reference TRBV7-2 and TRBJ1-1, is GAGVSQSPSNKVTEKGKDVELRCDPISGHTALYWYRQSLGQGLEFLIYFQGNSAPDKSGLPSDRFSAERTGGSVSTLTIQRTQQEDSAVYLCASSLAPPTGNTEAFFGQGTRLTVV.

This clonotype was counted ten times or more. This chain joins TRBV7-9 and TRBJ2-3; 9 nucleotides match TRBD2. Germline V lookup: CDR1 SEHNR, CDR2 FQNEAQ (reference sequence). The CDR3 is made up of 16 amino acids. The V segment lost 5 bases and the J segment 4 bases; nucleotides outside the gene matches: 10. The CDR3 region is CASSPPGGGAPDTQYF. CDR3 DNA sequence: TGTGCCAGCAGCCCTCCGGGCGGGGGGGCGCCAGATACGCAGTATTTT.

This clonotype was seen only once. The genes are TRBV3-1 and TRBJ2-3; D possibly corresponds to TRBD2 (5 bases). The germline V gene encodes CDR1 LGHDT and CDR2 YNNKEL (reference sequence). Trimming shortened V by 11 bases and J by 9 bases, and 39 bases separated the two germline ends. The CDR3 sequence is 19 residues long. The DNA of the CDR3 is TGTGCCTCCACCCAGAACAGTCAGCCGGGCGGCGGGCGCCAGTGGACGCAGTATTTT. Translated, it gives CASTQNSQPGGGRQWTQYF.

The chain recombines TRBV12-3 or TRBV12-4 with TRBJ2-2; 10 nucleotides match TRBD2. The CDR3 runs to 19 residues. Trimming took 3 bases from V and 3 from J; bases not matched to a gene: 13. CDR3 sequence: CASSLRQGRLAGYTGELFF. For the CDR3, the DNA is TGTGCCAGCAGTTTGAGACAGGGCCGACTAGCGGGCTACACCGGGGAGCTGTTTTTT.

This sequence joins TRBV28 and TRBJ1-2; D possibly corresponds to TRBD1 (5 bases). The CDR3 sequence is 15 residues long. V lost 5 bases and J 4 bases, leaving 17 bases between the germline ends. Per germline, CDR1 MDHEN and CDR2 SYDVKM. DNA of the CDR3: TGTGCCAGCAGTCTACGTCGACAGACATTCTATGGCTACACCTTC. Translation: CASSLRRQTFYGYTF.

This clonotype was seen at least ten times. This rearrangement joins TRBV25-1 to TRBJ2-3; D possibly corresponds to TRBD2 (5 bases). Germline V gene sequence: CDR1 MGHDK, CDR2 SYGVNS. The CDR3 extends over 16 amino acids. Trimming cost V 3 bases and J 2 bases, with 15 bases left between them. CDR3: CASSDGLLAVTDTQYF. The CDR3 nucleotides read TGTGCCAGCAGTGATGGACTGCTAGCCGTCACAGATACGCAGTATTTT.

This clonotype was seen only a few times. The chain is built from TRBV5-1 and TRBJ2-2; TRBD1 agrees at 7 bases. Germline V lookup: CDR1 SGHRS, CDR2 YFSETQ. The ends lost 3 bases at V and 6 bases at J; junction bases unmatched: 11. The CDR3 has 16 residues. CDR3 bases: TGCGCCAGCAGCTCTTCTCCTCTAGACAGGGCCGGGGAGCTGTTTTTT. The encoded protein is CASSSSPLDRAGELFF.

The chain couples TRBV6-1 to TRBJ2-2, with D tentatively TRBD1 or TRBD2 (6 bases each). CDR1 is MNHNS, CDR2 SASEGT, per germline. V was trimmed by 1 base and J by 2 bases, leaving 14 bases between them. The CDR3 covers 17 residues. The CDR3: CASSEVMEGVNTGELFF. CDR3 in DNA: TGTGCCAGCAGTGAAGTAATGGAGGGGGTCAACACCGGGGAGCTGTTTTTT.

This clonotype was counted ten times or more. The rearrangement joins TRBV5-1 to TRBJ1-2, with TRBD1 as a possible D gene (6 bases). Trimming cost V 3 bases and J 8 bases, with 14 bases left between them. The germline V gene encodes CDR1 SGHRS and CDR2 YFSETQ. The CDR3 sequence is 13 residues long. The CDR3 region is CASSSVGGRGYTF. Here the CDR3 DNA reads TGCGCCAGCAGCTCGGTGGGGGGGCGAGGCTACACCTTC.

This clonotype was recorded at least ten times. The chain is built from TRBV7-2 and TRBJ2-1; the match to TRBD1 covers 9 bases. Germline CDR1 and CDR2: SGHTA and FQGNSA. The CDR3 covers 17 residues. V was clipped by 8 bases and J by 2 bases; unmatched bases: 13. Here the CDR3 DNA reads TGTGCCAGCGCCAAACTTCCGGGACAGGGCCCCTACAATGAGCAGTTCTTC. Translating it yields CASAKLPGQGPYNEQFF.

This clonotype was observed at least ten times. The J gene is TRBJ1-1, the V gene TRBV7-8; D is unresolved. Between the trimmed V and J ends, which lost 1 base and 0 bases, there was a span of 6 bases. From germline, CDR1 is SGHVS and CDR2 FQNEAQ. The CDR3 covers 14 residues. The CDR3 protein is CASSLDWLNTEAFF. The CDR3 DNA reads TGTGCCAGCAGCTTAGATTGGTTGAACACTGAAGCTTTCTTT. Drawing the rest from reference TRBV7-8 and TRBJ1-1, the complete variable domain is GAGVSQSPRYKVAKRGQDVALRCDPISGHVSLFWYQQALGQGPEFLTYFQNEAQLDKSGLPSDRFFAERPEGSVSTLKIQRTQQEDSAVYLCASSLDWLNTEAFFGQGTRLTVV.

The rearrangement uses TRBV7-9 and TRBJ2-7; TRBD1 agrees at 10 bases. Germline loops: CDR1 SEHNR, CDR2 FQNEAQ (reference sequence). The CDR3 is 14 amino acids. The V segment lost 5 bases and the J segment 3 bases; nucleotides outside the gene matches: 4. The CDR3 DNA follows: TGTGCCAGCAGCCGGACAGGGGGTCTCTACGAGCAGTACTTC. This sequence encodes CASSRTGGLYEQYF.

Ten or more counts support this clonotype. The CDR3, as DNA: TGTGCCAGCGGGTATAGCAATCAGCCCCAGCATTTT. It specifies CASGYSNQPQHF. The rearrangement joins TRBV7-9 to TRBJ1-5, with unresolved D. Germline V gene data show CDR1 as SEHNR and CDR2 as FQNEAQ (reference sequence). V was shortened by 8 bases and J by 0 bases, with 5 bases between the two germline ends. This CDR3 comprises 12 residues.